This T cell receptor beta chain was recovered during a study of blood T cell repertoires in COVID-19. Repertoires were generated with immunoSEQ multiplex PCR, while TCRdb's copy carries only in-frame clones and drops some. The sample carries approximately 200,000 clones, around 80% recorded once. The germline V gene encodes CDR1 SGHRS and CDR2 YFSETQ. The length of the CDR3 is 17 residues. Trimming at V came to 4 bases and at J to 0 bases, leaving 6 bases not matched to a gene. The clonotype comes from a woman aged 45-65 years with acute or convalescent COVID-19. The chain joins TRBV5-1 to TRBJ1-6; TRBD1 aligns across 8 bases. What was sequenced was peripheral blood. The CDR3: CASSDTGGSSYNSPLHF. The CDR3 DNA sequence: TGCGCCAGCAGCGATACAGGGGGGAGCTCCTATAATTCACCCCTCCACTTT.